The 30 T cell receptor beta chains listed next were all sequenced from one sample in a study of T cell responses to AZD1222 COVID-19 vaccine. The method was immunoSEQ multiplex PCR; TCRdb's version includes in-frame clones alone and lacks a portion of them. The table has about 120,000 clones, about 90% seen once. Sequencing used peripheral blood, obtained on day 0 of AZD1222 vaccination. The receptors stem from an adult in good health.

This chain connects TRBV19 to TRBJ2-7, with no clear D. V shed 4 bases and J shed 5 bases, with 12 bases lying between them. The CDR3 contains 13 residues. Germline CDR1 and CDR2: LNHDA and SQIVND (reference sequence). CDR3 sequence: CASSTYSINEQYF. CDR3 in DNA: TGTGCCAGTAGTACCTACAGTATAAACGAGCAGTACTTC.

The chain uses TRBV28 and TRBJ1-2; 9 positions agree with TRBD1. The CDR3 covers 15 residues. The germline CDR1 and CDR2 sequences are MDHEN and SYDVKM. V shed 4 bases, J shed 0 bases, and the junction held 3 bases outside the gene matches. CDR3 nucleotide sequence: TGTGCCAGCAGTTCGGACAGGGGAGCTAACTATGGCTACACCTTC. It translates to CASSSDRGANYGYTF.

V is TRBV7-6 and J is TRBJ2-2; 7 bases map to TRBD1. Losses at the gene ends were 8 bases for V and 6 bases for J; bases not matched to a gene: 6. Germline CDR1 SGHVS, CDR2 FNYEAQ. The CDR3 is 13 amino acids. The CDR3 DNA reads TGTGCCAGCTCCGACAGGGTTTCCGGGGAGCTGTTTTTT. Translated: CASSDRVSGELFF.

This sequence joins TRBV2 and TRBJ1-5, with D tentatively TRBD1 (6 bases). Trimming took off 4 bases at V and 0 bases at J, with 10 bases between the two ends. The CDR3 runs to 15 residues. Germline assignment: CDR1 SNHLY and CDR2 FYNNEI. The CDR3 DNA is TGTGCCAGCAGTGGGGGGGCGGATAGCAATCAGCCCCAGCATTTT. Its translation: CASSGGADSNQPQHF.

V is TRBV5-1 and J is TRBJ1-2; no firm D call. The germline CDR1 and CDR2 sequences are SGHRS and YFSETQ. The CDR3 contains 17 residues. The germline V and J ends were trimmed by 3 bases and 4 bases, with 22 bases remaining between them. CDR3 nucleotide sequence: TGCGCCAGCAGCTCACCCTTTCCCCCGGACGGAACCTATGGCTACACCTTC. This translates into CASSSPFPPDGTYGYTF.

The chain employs TRBV15 and TRBJ1-5; the D gene is possibly TRBD1 (6 bases). The CDR3 runs to 17 residues. The germline gives CDR1 LNHNV, CDR2 YYDKDF (reference sequence). The V gene lost 3 bases and the J gene lost 3 bases, with 18 bases spanning the gap. Here the CDR3 reads CATSRDRWMITNQPQHF. The CDR3 DNA is TGTGCCACCAGCAGGGACAGATGGATGATAACCAATCAGCCCCAGCATTTT.

The chain carries TRBV5-4 and TRBJ1-2; 8 bases fit TRBD1. Trimming at V came to 6 bases and at J to 3 bases, leaving 4 bases not matched to a gene. Germline V lookup: CDR1 SGHNT, CDR2 YYREEE (reference sequence). The CDR3 is 13 residues long. CDR3 nucleotide sequence: TGTGCCAGCACCCGGACAGGGTACTATGGCTACACCTTC. Its translation: CASTRTGYYGYTF. Drawing the rest from reference TRBV5-4 and TRBJ1-2, the complete variable domain is ETGVTQSPTHLIKTRGQQVTLRCSSQSGHNTVSWYQQALGQGPQFIFQYYREEENGRGNFPPRFSGLQFPNYSSELNVNALELDDSALYLCASTRTGYYGYTFGSGTRLTVV.

This chain uses TRBV4-1 with TRBJ2-7; TRBD1 is a possible D gene (7 bases). Germline V gene sequence: CDR1 MGHRA, CDR2 YSYEKL. Deletions cut 5 bases from V and 0 bases from J, with 14 bases between. The CDR3 runs 15 residues. CDR3 sequence reads: CASSAAGQNSYEQYF. In DNA, the CDR3 is TGCGCCAGCAGCGCGGCGGGACAGAACTCCTACGAGCAGTACTTC.

In nucleotides, the CDR3 is TGTGCCAGCAGCCCCGTACTAGAGTCTAGGTTCTTC. Its protein product is CASSPVLESRFF. V usage is TRBV7-9 and J usage is TRBJ2-1, with D possibly matching TRBD2 (5 bases). The CDR3 is 12 residues long. V shed 5 bases and J shed 15 bases, with 17 bases lying between them. Germline values: CDR1 SEHNR, CDR2 FQNEAQ (reference sequence).

The chain couples TRBV3-1 (or the pseudogene TRBV3-2) to TRBJ1-2; D is uncertain. This CDR3 contains 13 residues. Germline loops: CDR1 LGHDT, CDR2 YNNKEL (reference sequence). V was clipped by 1 base and J by 8 bases, with 11 bases between them. The CDR3 spells CASSQGTAGGYTF. The CDR3 DNA is TGTGCCAGCAGCCAAGGTACAGCTGGAGGCTACACCTTC.

The sample holds a few counts of this clone. V and J are TRBV3-1 (or the pseudogene TRBV3-2) and TRBJ1-2; D is ambiguous. The V end lost 3 bases, the J end lost 8 bases, and 10 bases lay between the germline ends. The CDR3 runs to 12 residues. Looked up from germline, CDR1 is LGHDT and CDR2 is YNNKEL (reference sequence). CDR3 loop: CASSHDLGGYTF. For the CDR3, the DNA is TGTGCCAGCAGCCACGACTTGGGGGGCTACACCTTC.

The J gene is TRBJ1-5, the V gene TRBV19; D gene unclear. V dropped 4 bases and J dropped 2 bases, with 6 bases sitting between them. Germline V CDR1 and CDR2: LNHDA, SQIVND (reference sequence). This CDR3 contains 13 residues. CDR3 sequence reads: CASSNKGNQPQHF. The CDR3 DNA is TGTGCCAGTAGTAATAAAGGCAATCAGCCCCAGCATTTT.

The V and J genes are TRBV30 and TRBJ1-5, with a weak D call TRBD1 (5 bases). Looked up from germline, CDR1 is GTSNPN and CDR2 is SVGIG (reference sequence). The CDR3 contains 15 residues. Trimming took off 0 bases at V and 1 base at J, with 10 bases between the two ends. Here the CDR3 reads CAWSVGGPSNQPQHF. CDR3 bases: TGTGCCTGGAGTGTTGGGGGTCCCAGCAATCAGCCCCAGCATTTT.

This chain's CDR3 is CASRRPGVSGYGYTF. CDR3 in DNA: TGTGCCAGTAGGCGGCCGGGAGTCTCCGGGTATGGCTACACCTTC. The chain combines TRBV19 with TRBJ1-2, with unresolved D. Germline loops: CDR1 LNHDA, CDR2 SQIVND (reference sequence). V gave up 6 bases and J gave up 5 bases, with 19 bases separating them. CDR3 length: 15 residues.

The chain carries TRBV6-5 and TRBJ1-2; the match to TRBD1 covers 7 bases. Germline values: CDR1 MNHEY, CDR2 SVGAGI. The V segment lost 6 bases and the J segment 5 bases; nucleotides outside the gene matches: 12. The CDR3 loop spans 15 amino acids. The CDR3 nucleotides are TGTGCCAGCAGACGGTCACAGGGGTTTGAGTATGGCTACACCTTC. Amino acid sequence: CASRRSQGFEYGYTF.

The V gene is TRBV19, the J gene TRBJ2-5; D not certain. This CDR3 has 15 amino acids. Trimming pared 3 bases from V and 4 bases from J, leaving 15 bases between. CDR1 and CDR2 from the germline V gene are LNHDA and SQIVND (reference sequence). CDR3 amino acids: CASSISARAVETQYF. The DNA for the CDR3 is TGTGCCAGTAGTATTTCGGCTAGGGCGGTAGAGACCCAGTACTTC. The full variable domain, with the rest looked up from reference TRBV19 and TRBJ2-5, is DGGITQSPKYLFRKEGQNVTLSCEQNLNHDAMYWYRQDPGQGLRLIYYSQIVNDFQKGDIAEGYSVSREKKESFPLTVTSAQKNPTAFYLCASSISARAVETQYFGPGTRLLVL.

The chain is built from TRBV6-5 and TRBJ2-1; weak D call: TRBD1 (6 bases). Looked up from germline, CDR1 is MNHEY and CDR2 is SVGAGI. The CDR3 contains 15 residues. Trimming pared 0 bases from V and 8 bases from J, leaving 14 bases between. This chain's CDR3 is CASSYSNRASDEQFF. The CDR3 DNA reads as TGTGCCAGCAGTTACTCGAACAGGGCATCCGATGAGCAGTTCTTC.

Remarks on this clone: The same CDR3 arises from other DNA sequences in this sample as well. The gene calls are TRBV27 and TRBJ1-5; 10 bases are shared with TRBD1. CDR1 is MNHEY and CDR2 is SMNVEV in the germline V gene (reference sequence). The V and J ends lost 2 bases and 6 bases, in that order; junction bases with no gene match: 1. The CDR3 spans 14 residues. The CDR3 reads CASSLGQGGQPQHF. The CDR3 nucleotides are TGTGCCAGCAGTTTAGGACAGGGGGGTCAGCCCCAGCATTTT.

The J gene is TRBJ2-7, the V gene TRBV18; maybe TRBD1 (5 bases). With 6 bases removed from V and 0 bases from J, the gap between germline ends came to 21 bases. The CDR3 covers 17 residues. The germline gives CDR1 KGHSH, CDR2 LQKENI. CDR3 nucleotides: TGTGCCAGCTCTCCTCCTGCCGACAGCTTGAGCTCCTACGAGCAGTACTTC. This sequence encodes CASSPPADSLSSYEQYF.

This chain's CDR3 is CASSHESRVSNYGYTF. As DNA, the CDR3 is TGTGCCAGCAGCCACGAAAGTCGGGTTTCCAACTATGGCTACACCTTC. This chain connects TRBV7-9 to TRBJ1-2; D ambiguous. The germline V gene encodes CDR1 SEHNR and CDR2 FQNEAQ (reference sequence). This CDR3 comprises 16 residues. V was clipped by 5 bases and J by 2 bases, with 18 bases between them. Filled out from reference TRBV7-9 and TRBJ1-2, the complete variable domain reads DTGVSQNPRHKITKRGQNVTFRCDPISEHNRLYWYRQTLGQGPEFLTYFQNEAQLEKSRLLSDRFSAERPKGSFSTLEIQRTEQGDSAMYLCASSHESRVSNYGYTFGSGTRLTVV.

The chain carries TRBV3-1 (or the pseudogene TRBV3-2) and TRBJ2-7, with D tentatively TRBD1 (6 bases). Trimming left V 4 bases short and J 2 bases short, with 15 bases between. The CDR3 length is 15 residues. Germline V gene data show CDR1 as LGHDT and CDR2 as YNNKEL (reference sequence). The CDR3 sequence is CASSLRRGGAYEQYF. DNA of the CDR3: TGTGCCAGCAGCCTCAGAAGAGGGGGTGCCTACGAGCAGTACTTC.

The CDR3 loop is CASSLYGGSTDTQYF. The CDR3 DNA follows: TGTGCCAGCAGCCTCTACGGCGGGAGCACAGATACGCAGTATTTT. The chain combines TRBV5-8 with TRBJ2-3, with D perhaps TRBD2 (5 bases). Trimming cost V 4 bases and J 0 bases, with 12 bases left between them. CDR3 length: 15 amino acids. CDR1 and CDR2 from the germline V gene are SGHTS and YDEGEE. The full variable domain, with the rest looked up from reference TRBV5-8 and TRBJ2-3, is EAGVTQSPTHLIKTRGQQATLRCSPISGHTSVYWYQQALGLGLQFLLWYDEGEERNRGNFPPRFSGRQFPNYSSELNVNALELEDSALYLCASSLYGGSTDTQYFGPGTRLTVL.

The V and J genes are TRBV24-1 and TRBJ2-3; 8 bases align to TRBD2. Per the germline V gene, CDR1 is KGHDR and CDR2 is SFDVKD. The CDR3 is made up of 15 amino acids. J was trimmed by 9 bases and V by 3 bases; bases with no gene match: 10. CDR3 DNA sequence: TGTGCCACCAGTGATCTGACTAGCGAGCTACACACGCAGTATTTT. Amino acids: CATSDLTSELHTQYF.

The chain has TRBV24-1 and TRBJ2-7, with 8 bases fitting TRBD2. Per germline, CDR1 KGHDR and CDR2 SFDVKD. The junction had 6 bases not matched to a gene; V was cut back by 10 bases and J by 2 bases. The CDR3 contains 13 residues. The CDR3 sequence: CATSAGGPYEQYF. The CDR3 DNA reads TGTGCCACTAGCGCGGGGGGCCCCTACGAGCAGTACTTC.

V is TRBV30 and J is TRBJ2-3; 10 positions agree with TRBD2. V gave up 3 bases and J gave up 5 bases; unmatched junction bases: 14. The germline gives CDR1 GTSNPN, CDR2 SVGIG (reference sequence). The CDR3 sequence is 17 residues long. CDR3 region: CAWRWDSIAGGRDTQYF. CDR3 in DNA: TGTGCCTGGAGGTGGGACTCCATAGCGGGAGGAAGAGATACGCAGTATTTT.

This chain connects TRBV7-9 to TRBJ2-7; 7 bases fit TRBD1. The CDR3 is 14 amino acids. Trimming cost V 5 bases and J 7 bases; bases outside gene matches: 11. The germline CDR1 and CDR2 sequences are SEHNR and FQNEAQ (reference sequence). The CDR3 here is CASSAETGVGEQYF. CDR3 in DNA: TGTGCCAGCAGCGCAGAAACAGGGGTTGGGGAGCAGTACTTC.

This chain uses TRBV4-2 with TRBJ1-3; no clear D. Deletions cut 1 base from V and 2 bases from J, with 6 bases between. Germline V gives CDR1 LGHNA, CDR2 YNFKEQ. CDR3 size: 14 residues. CDR3 residues: CASSQGGTGNTIYF. CDR3 nucleotide sequence: TGTGCCAGCAGCCAAGGAGGGACTGGAAACACCATATATTTT.

This chain links TRBV25-1 with TRBJ1-1; D unclear. Per the germline V gene, CDR1 is MGHDK and CDR2 is SYGVNS. The CDR3 covers 13 residues. Trimming shortened V by 5 bases and J by 5 bases, and 12 bases separated the two germline ends. The CDR3 nucleotides read TGTGCCAGCAGTCCGGGGATGGGTACTGAAGCTTTCTTT. Amino acid sequence: CASSPGMGTEAFF.

The CDR3 DNA is TGCAGCGCCGGACAGGGTACCTACGAGCAGTACTTC. Its translation: CSAGQGTYEQYF. This sequence joins TRBV29-1 and TRBJ2-7, with 8 bases fitting TRBD1. This CDR3 is built from 12 residues. Trimming took 7 bases from V and 2 from J; bases not matched to a gene: 4. CDR1 and CDR2 from the germline V gene are SQVTM and ANQGSEA.

The chain recombines TRBV5-1 with TRBJ1-3; maybe TRBD1 (6 bases). The CDR3 totals 13 residues. V gave up 5 bases and J gave up 4 bases, with 10 bases separating them. CDR1 is SGHRS, CDR2 YFSETQ, per germline. CDR3 loop: CASRGGSGNTIYF. The DNA for the CDR3 is TGCGCCAGCAGAGGGGGGTCAGGAAACACCATATATTTT.